These 14 T cell receptor beta chains were all obtained from the same sample, sequenced in a study of long-term antiretroviral therapy in people with HIV. Samples were assayed with immunoSEQ v3.0 at survey level. Assay used: immunoSEQ multiplex PCR; TCRdb lists only in-frame clones, some missing. The sample lists 20,000 or so clones; about three quarters were seen once. The starting material was unsorted PBMCs, obtained 2.9 years after starting antiretroviral therapy. All receptors come from a woman in her twenties or thirties with HIV.

Within the sample, this clone is medium-sized. The chain links TRBV5-6 to TRBJ2-3; TRBD2 matches at 8 bases. The CDR3 covers 15 residues. Germline loops: CDR1 SGHDT, CDR2 YYEEEE. The junction had 7 bases not matched to a gene; V was cut back by 7 bases and J by 0 bases. As DNA, the CDR3 is TGTGCCAGCGACAGTAGCGGGGCTAGCACAGATACGCAGTATTTT. Amino acids: CASDSSGASTDTQYF.

The chain employs TRBV27 and TRBJ1-5; D ambiguous. Trimming stripped 2 bases from V and 7 bases from J, with 12 bases between. The CDR3 is 14 residues long. Germline CDR1 is MNHEY and CDR2 is SMNVEV (reference sequence). The CDR3 loop reads CASSLAGFGQPQHF. The CDR3 DNA reads as TGTGCCAGCAGTTTAGCGGGATTTGGCCAGCCCCAGCATTTT.

This clone was observed a few times. The chain uses TRBV15 and TRBJ2-7, with 8 positions matching TRBD1. The CDR3 contains 15 residues. Trimming cost V 0 bases and J 3 bases; bases outside gene matches: 4. The germline V gene has CDR1 LNHNV and CDR2 YYDKDF (reference sequence). CDR3 DNA: TGTGCCACCAGCAGAGATCGAGGACAGGGCTACGAGCAGTACTTC. Amino acid sequence: CATSRDRGQGYEQYF.

CDR3 amino acids: CASSTGPEQFF. The CDR3 DNA reads TGTGCCAGCAGTACCGGCCCAGAGCAGTTCTTC. The chain recombines TRBV2 with TRBJ2-1; no definite D call. CDR3 length: 11 amino acids. Trimming took off 5 bases at V and 10 bases at J, with 9 bases between the two ends. CDR1 and CDR2 (germline): SNHLY, FYNNEI.

This chain uses TRBV7-3 with TRBJ1-2; D is possibly TRBD1 (6 bases). The ends were cut back, 1 base at V and 4 bases at J, with 10 bases in the middle. Germline V gene lookup returns CDR1 SGHTA and CDR2 FQGTGA. The CDR3 runs to 14 residues. CDR3 sequence (DNA): TGTGCCAGCAGCTTAAGTGGGGGCCTCTATGGCTACACCTTC. The encoded protein is CASSLSGGLYGYTF.

This clone was seen just once. V and J are TRBV30 and TRBJ1-2, with D unclear. Germline CDR1 reads GTSNPN; CDR2 reads SVGIG (reference sequence). V lost 0 bases, J lost 3 bases, and 2 bases lay in between. The length of the CDR3 is 11 residues. CDR3 in DNA: TGTGCCTGGAGTGTACACTATGGCTACACCTTC. This gives the protein CAWSVHYGYTF.

J is TRBJ1-5 and V is TRBV30; D is ambiguous. CDR1 is GTSNPN and CDR2 is SVGIG in the germline V gene (reference sequence). V was shortened by 0 bases and J by 1 base, with 16 bases between the two germline ends. CDR3 size: 17 residues. CDR3 amino acids: CAWSVGLSKGSNQPQHF. The DNA for the CDR3 is TGTGCCTGGAGTGTTGGGCTATCGAAGGGAAGCAATCAGCCCCAGCATTTT.

Only one count was recorded for this clone. The chain recombines TRBV7-3 with TRBJ1-1; no reliable D call. Germline V CDR1 and CDR2: SGHTA, FQGTGA. The V and J ends lost 2 bases and 7 bases respectively, with 11 bases between them. The length of the CDR3 is 13 residues. The CDR3 DNA reads TGTGCCAGCAGCTTAGGACTCGGGGTTGAAGCTTTCTTT. Encoded protein: CASSLGLGVEAFF.

This sequence joins TRBV19 and TRBJ1-5, with TRBD1 matching 9 bases. CDR3 size: 19 residues. The V segment lost 5 bases and the J segment 5 bases; nucleotides outside the gene matches: 19. Germline CDR1 is LNHDA and CDR2 is SQIVND (reference sequence). This CDR3 is CASSFSRHRQGVLHQPQHF. The DNA for the CDR3 is TGTGCCAGTAGTTTCTCCCGTCACCGACAGGGGGTTCTTCATCAGCCCCAGCATTTT.

This clone was recorded a few times. The J gene is TRBJ1-2, the V gene TRBV5-1, with D perhaps TRBD1 (5 bases). V lost 5 bases, J lost 2 bases, and 13 bases lay in between. The CDR3 is made up of 14 amino acids. CDR1 is SGHRS and CDR2 is YFSETQ in the germline V gene. CDR3 region: CASRRDAQNYGYTF. CDR3 coding DNA: TGCGCCAGCAGGCGGGACGCCCAGAACTATGGCTACACCTTC.

The V call is TRBV6-1, the J call TRBJ2-4; 7 bases fit TRBD1. The CDR3 runs 14 residues. V shed 7 bases, J shed 8 bases, and the junction held 11 bases outside the gene matches. CDR1 and CDR2 (germline): MNHNS, SASEGT. The CDR3 region has the DNA TGTGCCAGCACCGCACAGGGGAGTGGAGACATTCAGTACTTC. It encodes CASTAQGSGDIQYF.

This chain connects TRBV18 to TRBJ2-2; TRBD1 matches at 11 bases. With 2 bases clipped from V and 6 bases from J, the junction kept 8 bases outside the gene matches. The CDR3 covers 17 residues. The germline V gene encodes CDR1 KGHSH and CDR2 LQKENI. DNA for the CDR3: TGTGCCAGCTCACCAGTTACCGGGACAGGGGGATCCGGGGAGCTGTTTTTT. It translates to CASSPVTGTGGSGELFF.

This clone was seen a handful of times. The rearrangement links TRBV6-5 to TRBJ1-3; the D gene is possibly TRBD1 (5 bases). Germline V gives CDR1 MNHEY, CDR2 SVGAGI. The CDR3 length is 14 residues. Trimming cost V 6 bases and J 5 bases, with 14 bases left between them. The CDR3 DNA reads TGTGCCAGCAGCGCAGGGATACGGAGAAACACCATATATTTT. Protein product: CASSAGIRRNTIYF.

The rearrangement links TRBV5-1 to TRBJ1-4; 9 bases are a match to TRBD1. Germline CDR1 and CDR2: SGHRS and YFSETQ. Losses at the gene ends were 0 bases for V and 4 bases for J; bases not matched to a gene: 4. CDR3 size: 16 residues. Here the CDR3 DNA reads TGCGCCAGCAGCTTGGATGACAGGGGGAGTAATGAAAAACTGTTTTTT. It encodes CASSLDDRGSNEKLFF.